This TCR beta chain was retrieved from a study of blood T cell repertoires in COVID-19. Background on the study: From the United States, Italy and Spain came samples of acute and convalescent COVID-19. T cells, B-cell-depleted T cells, or PBMCs provided the cDNA or gDNA that served as material.

The CDR3 contains 14 residues. Trimming at V came to 6 bases and at J to 5 bases, leaving 5 bases not matched to a gene. Germline V gene sequence: CDR1 SGHRS, CDR2 YFSETQ. Per the study methods: From reference gene primer amplification, estimates of nucleated cell counts were derived. The protocol was immunoSEQ multiplex PCR, while the TCRdb copy is restricted to in-frame clones and leaves out a portion. V, J and clone size derive from that table, while D and trimming were established from the DNA sequence. The table has roughly 90,000 clones, around 87% seen once. The TCR originated in a human donor in a cohort sampled during active COVID-19. The rearrangement links TRBV5-1 to TRBJ2-3; 11 bases align to TRBD2. Input material: peripheral blood. The CDR3 reads CASTLTSGGDTQYF. CDR3 DNA sequence: TGCGCCAGCACCCTTACTAGCGGGGGAGATACGCAGTATTTT.